One sample yielded the 15 T cell receptor beta chains listed below, sequenced in a study of shared clonotypes between healthy human individuals. TCRdb's copy holds only in-frame clones and misses some; the assay was immunoSEQ multiplex PCR. Of roughly 1 million clones in the sample, 75% are singletons; the top ten hold about 1.5%. The source material was memory CD4+ T cells sorted from blood. The subset is: CD45RA-negative fraction. These receptors came from a young man in good health.

CDR3 nucleotide sequence: TGTGCCAGCAGCCCTGGGACTAGCGGAGCGGGAGAGACCCAGTACTTC. Protein product: CASSPGTSGAGETQYF. V usage is TRBV2 and J usage is TRBJ2-5; 11 positions agree with TRBD2. Germline V gene data show CDR1 as SNHLY and CDR2 as FYNNEI. CDR3 length: 16 residues. The junction had 10 bases not matched to a gene; V was cut back by 6 bases and J by 4 bases. Looking up the rest from reference TRBV2 and TRBJ2-5 gives the full variable domain: EPEVTQTPSHQVTQMGQEVILRCVPISNHLYFYWYRQILGQKVEFLVSFYNNEISEKSEIFDDQFSVERPDGSNFTLKIRSTKLEDSAMYFCASSPGTSGAGETQYFGPGTRLLVL.

A single count supports this clone. The chain combines TRBV4-1 with TRBJ2-2; D is uncertain. From germline, CDR1 is MGHRA and CDR2 YSYEKL. Trimming removed 2 bases at V and 2 bases at J, with 9 bases between. The CDR3 spans 15 residues. The CDR3 is CASSQLGSNTGELFF. CDR3 in DNA: TGCGCCAGCAGCCAATTAGGAAGTAACACCGGGGAGCTGTTTTTT.

The sample holds one count of this clone. Other DNA sequences in the sample encode the same CDR3. This chain links TRBV30 with TRBJ2-7; TRBD1 or TRBD2 may be the D gene (5 bases each). Germline V gives CDR1 GTSNPN, CDR2 SVGIG (reference sequence). Trimming took off 1 base at V and 0 bases at J, with 7 bases between the two ends. The length of the CDR3 is 13 residues. CDR3: CAWSGGGSYEQYF. The CDR3 DNA reads as TGTGCCTGGAGTGGTGGGGGCTCCTACGAGCAGTACTTC. Full variable domain (missing parts from reference TRBV30 and TRBJ2-7): SQTIHQWPATLVQPVGSPLSLECTVEGTSNPNLYWYRQAAGRGLQLLFYSVGIGQISSEVPQNLSASRPQDRQFILSSKKLLLSDSGFYLCAWSGGGSYEQYFGPGTRLTVT.

The rearrangement links TRBV2 to TRBJ1-4; 7 bases line up with TRBD1. The V gene end was trimmed by 2 bases and the J gene end by 8 bases; junction bases not matched to a gene: 5. The germline gives CDR1 SNHLY, CDR2 FYNNEI. The CDR3 has 14 residues. Written as DNA, the CDR3 is TGTGCCAGCAGTGAACAGGGGGGGCCCGAAAAACTGTTTTTT. Residues: CASSEQGGPEKLFF.

This rearrangement joins TRBV2 to TRBJ2-3, with a tentative D call TRBD2 (6 bases). The CDR3 sequence is 14 residues long. Germline V gives CDR1 SNHLY, CDR2 FYNNEI. V dropped 5 bases and J dropped 3 bases, with 12 bases sitting between them. The CDR3 reads CASSFAGRTDTQYF. Here the CDR3 DNA reads TGTGCCAGCAGTTTTGCAGGGAGGACAGATACGCAGTATTTT.

This chain joins TRBV10-3 and TRBJ1-1; 8 bases line up with TRBD1. This CDR3 is built from 15 residues. Unmatched junction bases numbered 4, after V lost 3 bases and J lost 1 base. In germline, CDR1 is ENHRY, CDR2 SYGVKD. The chain's CDR3 is CAISDRTGKNTEAFF. CDR3 bases: TGTGCCATCAGTGATAGGACAGGGAAGAACACTGAAGCTTTCTTT.

The V call is TRBV6-5, the J call TRBJ1-1, with TRBD1 matching over 10 bases. V dropped 6 bases and J dropped 3; count of bases not matched to a gene: 7. The germline V gene has CDR1 MNHEY and CDR2 SVGAGI. CDR3 length equals 15 residues. The chain's CDR3 is CASSSQGQGYTEAFF. The DNA for the CDR3 is TGTGCCAGCAGCTCCCAGGGACAGGGGTACACTGAAGCTTTCTTT.

There are a few counts of this clone. This sequence joins TRBV30 and TRBJ1-2, with D uncertain. The CDR3 consists of 13 residues. V was clipped by 2 bases and J by 4 bases, with 11 bases between them. Germline loops: CDR1 GTSNPN, CDR2 SVGIG (reference sequence). The CDR3 loop is CAWSMDRFYGYTF. The CDR3 coding sequence is TGTGCCTGGAGTATGGACCGATTCTATGGCTACACCTTC.

There are a few counts of this clone. The CDR3 DNA is TGTGCCAGCAGTGAGCAGCAGCCTGGGGAGACCCAGTACTTC. Amino acid sequence: CASSEQQPGETQYF. This rearrangement joins TRBV6-1 to TRBJ2-5; D remains unclear. The germline V gene has CDR1 MNHNS and CDR2 SASEGT. V was pared by 3 bases and J by 5 bases, with 13 bases between. The CDR3 has 14 residues.

This clone was seen a few times. The chain employs TRBV5-1 and TRBJ2-7; D possibly corresponds to TRBD2 (5 bases). CDR3 length: 14 residues. CDR1 SGHRS and CDR2 YFSETQ come from the germline V gene. Trimming left V 1 base short and J 3 bases short, with 11 bases between. In DNA, the CDR3 is TGCGCCAGCAGCTTGTCCCCGGGATTCTACGAGCAGTACTTC. The encoded protein is CASSLSPGFYEQYF.

Ten or more counts support this clone. This chain's CDR3 is CASGPRPGIYEQYF. CDR3 nucleotide sequence: TGTGCCAGCGGCCCCAGGCCGGGAATCTACGAGCAGTACTTC. The gene calls are TRBV7-2 and TRBJ2-7, with a weak D call TRBD2 (5 bases). Germline-derived CDR1 and CDR2 are SGHTA and FQGNSA. Trimming removed 8 bases at V and 3 bases at J, with 17 bases between. The CDR3 extends over 14 amino acids. Filled out from reference TRBV7-2 and TRBJ2-7, the complete variable domain reads GAGVSQSPSNKVTEKGKDVELRCDPISGHTALYWYRQSLGQGLEFLIYFQGNSAPDKSGLPSDRFSAERTGGSVSTLTIQRTQQEDSAVYLCASGPRPGIYEQYFGPGTRLTVT.

This sequence joins TRBV30 and TRBJ1-1; no firm D call. The V end lost 1 base, the J end lost 3 bases, and 15 bases lay between the germline ends. Germline V gives CDR1 GTSNPN, CDR2 SVGIG (reference sequence). CDR3 length: 15 residues. Here the CDR3 reads CAWSDPSDGDTEAFF. DNA for the CDR3: TGTGCCTGGAGTGACCCCTCGGACGGGGACACTGAAGCTTTCTTT. The full variable domain, its missing parts supplied by reference TRBV30 and TRBJ1-1, is SQTIHQWPATLVQPVGSPLSLECTVEGTSNPNLYWYRQAAGRGLQLLFYSVGIGQISSEVPQNLSASRPQDRQFILSSKKLLLSDSGFYLCAWSDPSDGDTEAFFGQGTRLTVV.

The genes are TRBV11-1 and TRBJ2-6, with D unresolved. CDR3 length: 13 residues. V lost 5 bases and J 4 bases, leaving 6 bases between the germline ends. The V gene's germline CDR1 is SGHAT and CDR2 FQDESV (reference sequence). CDR3 nucleotides: TGTGCCAGCAGCCCGGCCGGGGCCAACGTCCTGACTTTC. The encoded protein is CASSPAGANVLTF.

The gene calls are TRBV7-2 and TRBJ2-1, with TRBD2 matching over 10 bases. Germline-derived CDR1 and CDR2 are SGHTA and FQGNSA. The CDR3 length is 15 residues. After removal of 5 bases from V and 9 bases from J, the junction contained 10 bases not matched to a gene. The CDR3 DNA reads as TGTGCCAGCAGCCCTGGGACTAGCGAGGTCGGTGAGCAGTTCTTC. It is translated as CASSPGTSEVGEQFF. The full variable domain, with the rest looked up from reference TRBV7-2 and TRBJ2-1, is GAGVSQSPSNKVTEKGKDVELRCDPISGHTALYWYRQSLGQGLEFLIYFQGNSAPDKSGLPSDRFSAERTGGSVSTLTIQRTQQEDSAVYLCASSPGTSEVGEQFFGPGTRLTVL.

This chain uses TRBV10-3 with TRBJ2-7; 7 nucleotides agree with TRBD2. CDR3 length: 14 amino acids. The V gene's germline CDR1 is ENHRY and CDR2 SYGVKD. V shed 9 bases, J shed 1 base, and the junction held 9 bases outside the gene matches. In DNA form, the CDR3 reads TGTGCCATAACAAACACTAGCGTATCCTACGAGCAGTACTTC. As protein: CAITNTSVSYEQYF.